This note documents a single T cell receptor (beta chain) sequence. Its target is not known. Germline V gene lookup returns CDR1 SNHLY and CDR2 FYNNEI. The CDR3 consists of 11 residues. Trimming removed 3 bases from V and 6 bases from J, with 4 bases in between. The sample is drawn from a study of identical twins. Study-wide points: In beta out-of-frame sequences, the excess sharing between twins was weaker.

A single record per CDR3 protein comes from TCRdb applying MiXCR to the 5' RACE reads. Altogether fewer than 350,000 distinct CDR3 sequences are present, under 9% being singletons, with the ten largest covering approximately 2%. The same sample was also studied in work on yellow fever vaccine responses in identical twins. Per that paper: Twins' vaccine T cell responses were reported to seem partly convergent and partly personalized.

Sequenced sample: memory (CD45RO+) T cells sorted from blood. This receptor was taken from a woman in her late teens or twenties in good health. The rearrangement links TRBV2 to TRBJ2-3; D is uncertain. In DNA, the CDR3 is TGTGCCAGCAGTGACTGGGATACGCAGTATTTT. Translating gives CASSDWDTQYF.